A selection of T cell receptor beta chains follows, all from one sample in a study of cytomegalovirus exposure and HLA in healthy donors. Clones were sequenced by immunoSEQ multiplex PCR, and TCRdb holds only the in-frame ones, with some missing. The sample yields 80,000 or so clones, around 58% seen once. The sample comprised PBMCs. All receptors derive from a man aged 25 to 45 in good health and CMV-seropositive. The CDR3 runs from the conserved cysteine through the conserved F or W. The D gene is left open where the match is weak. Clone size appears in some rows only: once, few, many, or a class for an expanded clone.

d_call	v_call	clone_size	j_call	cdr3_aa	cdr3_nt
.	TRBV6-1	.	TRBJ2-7	CASSEASGKASVSFYEQYF	TGTGCCAGCAGTGAAGCAAGCGGTAAAGCATCTGTTAGTTTCTACGAGCAGTACTTC
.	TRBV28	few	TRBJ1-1	CASSLCPSRGEVDTEAFF	TGTGCCAGCAGTTTATGTCCCTCCCGGGGGGAGGTGGACACTGAAGCTTTCTTT
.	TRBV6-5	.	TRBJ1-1	CASSYAGIGEAFF	TGTGCCAGCAGTTACGCAGGGATTGGTGAAGCTTTCTTT
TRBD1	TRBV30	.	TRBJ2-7	CAWHRDSIHEQYF	TGTGCCTGGCACCGGGACAGTATCCACGAGCAGTACTTC
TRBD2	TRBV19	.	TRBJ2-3	CASSLLAGEGTDTQYF	TGTGCCAGTAGTCTACTAGCGGGAGAGGGTACAGATACGCAGTATTTT
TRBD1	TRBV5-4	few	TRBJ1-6	CASSLGHSGQGNSPLHF	TGTGCCAGCAGCTTGGGACATTCGGGACAGGGAAATTCACCCCTCCACTTT
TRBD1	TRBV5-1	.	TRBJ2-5	CASSLERGGQETQYF	TGCGCCAGCAGCTTGGAACGAGGGGGCCAGGAGACCCAGTACTTC
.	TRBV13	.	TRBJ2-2	CASSHPAGELFF	TGTGCCAGCAGCCATCCGGCCGGGGAGCTGTTTTTT
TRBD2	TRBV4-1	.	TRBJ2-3	CASSQLAASTDTQYF	TGCGCCAGCAGCCAACTAGCGGCGAGCACAGATACGCAGTATTTT
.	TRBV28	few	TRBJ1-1	CASSNPSYTEAFF	TGTGCCAGCAGCAACCCTAGTTACACTGAAGCTTTCTTT
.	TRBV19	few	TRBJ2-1	CASSTDRSGKEFF	TGTGCCAGTAGTACGGACAGAAGTGGTAAGGAGTTCTTC
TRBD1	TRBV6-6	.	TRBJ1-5	CASSYSAGGGNQPQHF	TGTGCCAGCAGTTACTCGGCAGGGGGAGGCAATCAGCCCCAGCATTTT
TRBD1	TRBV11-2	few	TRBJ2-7	CASSLTPGQSYEQYF	TGTGCCAGCAGCCTCACTCCGGGACAGTCCTACGAGCAGTACTTC
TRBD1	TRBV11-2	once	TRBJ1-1	CASSPKRTGAGLNTEAFF	TGTGCCAGCAGCCCCAAACGGACAGGGGCCGGACTGAACACTGAAGCTTTCTTT
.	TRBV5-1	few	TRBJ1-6	CASTPLGVENSPLHF	TGCGCCAGCACCCCATTAGGGGTTGAAAATTCACCCCTCCACTTT
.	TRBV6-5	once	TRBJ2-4	CASSYSRLYKNIQYF	TGTGCCAGCAGTTACTCGAGATTGTACAAAAACATTCAGTACTTC
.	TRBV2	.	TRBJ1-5	CASSPRGAEPNQPQHF	TGTGCCAGCAGTCCCCGCGGGGCGGAACCCAATCAGCCCCAGCATTTT
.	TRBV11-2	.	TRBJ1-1	CASSALSTGNTEAFF	TGTGCCAGCAGCGCACTTTCCACGGGGAACACTGAAGCTTTCTTT
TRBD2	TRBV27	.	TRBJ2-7	CASSPSSGGAGEQYF	TGTGCCAGCAGCCCATCTAGCGGGGGGGCTGGTGAGCAGTACTTC
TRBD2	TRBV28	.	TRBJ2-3	CASSTGLAGRTDTQYF	TGTGCCAGCAGTACGGGACTAGCGGGACGCACAGATACGCAGTATTTT
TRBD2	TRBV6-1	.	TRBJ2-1	CASSEEVREGEQFF	TGTGCCAGCAGTGAAGAGGTGCGGGAGGGTGAGCAGTTCTTC
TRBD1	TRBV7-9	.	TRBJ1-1	CASSLTGANTEAFF	TGTGCCAGCAGCTTAACAGGGGCTAACACTGAAGCTTTCTTT
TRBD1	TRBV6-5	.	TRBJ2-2	CATSEFTGATGELFF	TGTGCCACATCCGAATTTACAGGGGCCACCGGGGAGCTGTTTTTT
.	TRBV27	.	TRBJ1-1	CASKTGFEAFF	TGTGCCAGCAAGACTGGGTTTGAAGCTTTCTTT
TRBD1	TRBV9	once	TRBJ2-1	CASSTKGQTYNEQFF	TGTGCCAGCAGCACTAAGGGACAGACGTACAATGAGCAGTTCTTC
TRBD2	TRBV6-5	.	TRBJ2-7	CASSGGEAYEQYF	TGTGCCAGCAGCGGGGGGGAAGCCTACGAGCAGTACTTC
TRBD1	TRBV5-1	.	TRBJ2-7	CASRVDRYEQYF	TGCGCCAGCAGGGTGGACAGGTACGAGCAGTACTTC
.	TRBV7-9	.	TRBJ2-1	CASSLVRDSNEQFF	TGTGCCAGCAGCTTGGTACGAGACAGCAATGAGCAGTTCTTC
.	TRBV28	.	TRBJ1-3	CASSLNRDIYSGNTIYF	TGTGCCAGCAGTTTAAACCGGGACATCTACTCTGGAAACACCATATATTTT
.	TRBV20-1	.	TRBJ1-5	CSAASDSQHF	TGCAGTGCAGCCAGCGACAGCCAGCATTTT
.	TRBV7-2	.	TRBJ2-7	CASSLGPSIRDSYEQYF	TGTGCCAGCAGCTTAGGACCCTCGATCCGGGACTCCTACGAGCAGTACTTC
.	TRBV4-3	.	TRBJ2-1	CASSQDLGTQQFF	TGCGCCAGCAGCCAAGATTTGGGGACTCAGCAGTTCTTC
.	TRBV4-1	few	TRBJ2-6	CASSQEGRTLVSSGANVLTF	TGCGCCAGCAGCCAAGAAGGGCGGACACTTGTTAGCTCTGGGGCCAACGTCCTGACTTTC
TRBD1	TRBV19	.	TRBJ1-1	CATQQGARNTEAFF	TGTGCCACTCAACAGGGGGCGCGGAACACTGAAGCTTTCTTT
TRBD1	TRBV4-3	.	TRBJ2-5	CASSQAGGSETQYF	TGCGCCAGCAGCCAGGCAGGGGGATCGGAGACCCAGTACTTC
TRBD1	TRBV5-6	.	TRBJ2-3	CASSSLGDSRPDTQYF	TGTGCCAGCAGCAGCCTAGGGGACAGCAGACCAGATACGCAGTATTTT
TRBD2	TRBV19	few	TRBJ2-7	CASSISGSGYEQYF	TGTGCCAGTAGTATAAGCGGGAGTGGGTACGAGCAGTACTTC
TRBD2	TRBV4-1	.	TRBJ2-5	CASSSSLAGETQYF	TGCGCCAGCAGCTCGTCACTAGCGGGGGAGACCCAGTACTTC
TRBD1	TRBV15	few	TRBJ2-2	CATSKPGQGAFGLAYTGELFF	TGTGCCACCAGCAAGCCTGGACAGGGTGCGTTCGGACTCGCTTACACCGGGGAGCTGTTTTTT
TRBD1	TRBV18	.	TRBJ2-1	CASSPPARTGGGEQFF	TGTGCCAGCTCACCACCGGCCCGGACAGGGGGCGGTGAGCAGTTCTTC
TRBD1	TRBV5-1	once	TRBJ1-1	CASSATGPHTEAFF	TGCGCCAGCAGCGCGACAGGGCCCCACACTGAAGCTTTCTTT
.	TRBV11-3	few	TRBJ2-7	CASSLAGGPSYEQYF	TGTGCCAGCAGCTTAGCGGGCGGGCCCTCCTACGAGCAGTACTTC
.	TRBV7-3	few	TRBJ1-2	CASVLFLGGKVF	TGTGCCAGCGTCTTATTTTTGGGGGGTAAAGTCTTC
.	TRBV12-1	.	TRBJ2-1	CASSSHRGLDNEQFF	TGTGCCAGCAGCTCGCACAGGGGGCTCGACAATGAGCAGTTCTTC
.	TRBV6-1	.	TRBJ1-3	CASSESIGVGNTIYF	TGTGCCAGCAGTGAATCTATCGGGGTAGGAAACACCATATATTTT
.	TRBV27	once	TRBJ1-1	CASSSGRVAFF	TGTGCCAGCAGTTCCGGGAGGGTGGCTTTCTTT
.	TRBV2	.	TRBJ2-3	CASSTYTDTQYF	TGTGCCAGCAGTACTTACACAGATACGCAGTATTTT
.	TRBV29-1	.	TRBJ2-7	CSADSGSYEQYF	TGCAGCGCTGACTCGGGCTCCTACGAGCAGTACTTC
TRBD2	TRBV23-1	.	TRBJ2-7	CAKDPGGHEQYF	TGCGCCAAGGACCCGGGGGGACACGAGCAGTACTTC